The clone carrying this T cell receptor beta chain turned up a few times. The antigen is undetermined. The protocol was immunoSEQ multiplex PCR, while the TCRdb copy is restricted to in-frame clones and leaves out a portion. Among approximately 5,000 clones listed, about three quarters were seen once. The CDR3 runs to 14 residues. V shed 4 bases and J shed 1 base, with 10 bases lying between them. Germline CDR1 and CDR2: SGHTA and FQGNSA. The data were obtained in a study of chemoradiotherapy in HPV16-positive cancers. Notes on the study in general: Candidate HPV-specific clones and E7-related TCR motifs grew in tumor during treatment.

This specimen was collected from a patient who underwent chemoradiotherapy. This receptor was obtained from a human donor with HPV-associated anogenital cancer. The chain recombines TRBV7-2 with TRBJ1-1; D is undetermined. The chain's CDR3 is CASSSGPRNTEAFF. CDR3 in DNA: TGTGCCAGCAGCTCCGGACCCAGGAACACTGAAGCTTTCTTT.